The T cell receptor (beta chain) under discussion was sequenced for a study of T cells in Graves' hyperthyroidism and ophthalmopathy. Whole-study findings and limits: Most thyroid clonotypes expanded above 0.001 appeared in blood too.

This CDR3 spans 16 amino acids. The V gene lost 5 bases and the J gene lost 2 bases, with 16 bases spanning the gap. The germline V gene encodes CDR1 SEHNR and CDR2 FQNEAQ (reference sequence). Uncontrolled infection, other autoimmune disease, pregnancy and lactation each barred patients from inclusion. Diagnosing involved the use of clinical symptoms, serum thyroxine and TRAb, thyroid ultrasound and orbital computed tomography. As concerns this clonotype: Its antigen remains unknown.

The CDR3 regions of TCR beta were amplified from RNA transcripts. The TCR CDR3 was amplified in a first-round RT-PCR using the HTBI primer set. TCRdb called the multiplex PCR reads again in MiXCR, with one record for every CDR3 protein. Altogether approximately 640,000 distinct CDR3 sequences are present, about 45% being singletons, with the ten largest covering roughly 6.5%. The V and J genes are TRBV7-9 and TRBJ1-5, with D possibly TRBD1 on 5 matching bases. The sample consisted of peripheral blood or thyroid tissue (not recorded which). This TCR came from an adult man with Graves' disease, either hyperthyroidism or ophthalmopathy (not recorded which). The CDR3 loop is CASSRWDRGGNQPQHF. The DNA for the CDR3 is TGTGCCAGCAGCCGATGGGACCGCGGGGGCAATCAGCCCCAGCATTTT.